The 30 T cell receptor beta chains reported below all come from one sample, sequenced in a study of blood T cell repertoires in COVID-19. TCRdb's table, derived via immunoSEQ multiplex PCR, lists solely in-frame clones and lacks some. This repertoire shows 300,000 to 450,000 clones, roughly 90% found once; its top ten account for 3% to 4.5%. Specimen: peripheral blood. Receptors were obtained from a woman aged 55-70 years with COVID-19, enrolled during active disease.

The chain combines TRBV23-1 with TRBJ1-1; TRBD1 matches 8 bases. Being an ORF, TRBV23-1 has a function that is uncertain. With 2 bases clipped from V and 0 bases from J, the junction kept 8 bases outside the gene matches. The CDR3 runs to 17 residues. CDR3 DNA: TGCGCCAGCAGTCAACAAGACTCCAGGGGGCTGAACACTGAAGCTTTCTTT. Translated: CASSQQDSRGLNTEAFF.

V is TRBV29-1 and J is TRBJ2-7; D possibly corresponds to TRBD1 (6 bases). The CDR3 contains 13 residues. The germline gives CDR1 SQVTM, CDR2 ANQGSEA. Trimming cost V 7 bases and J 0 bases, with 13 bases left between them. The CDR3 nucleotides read TGCAGCGCGGAGCACAGGGACTCCTACGAGCAGTACTTC. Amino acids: CSAEHRDSYEQYF.

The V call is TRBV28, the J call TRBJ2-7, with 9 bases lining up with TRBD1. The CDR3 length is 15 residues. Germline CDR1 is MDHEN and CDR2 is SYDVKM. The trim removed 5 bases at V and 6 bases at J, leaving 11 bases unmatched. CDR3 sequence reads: CASSPSGTGTGEQYF. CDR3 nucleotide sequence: TGTGCCAGCAGTCCCTCCGGGACAGGGACCGGCGAGCAGTACTTC.

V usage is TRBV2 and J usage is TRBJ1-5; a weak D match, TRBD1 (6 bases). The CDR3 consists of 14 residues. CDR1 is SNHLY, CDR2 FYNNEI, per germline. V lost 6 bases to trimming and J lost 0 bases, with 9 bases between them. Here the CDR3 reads CASSGQYSNQPQHF. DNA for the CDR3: TGTGCCAGCAGCGGACAGTATAGCAATCAGCCCCAGCATTTT. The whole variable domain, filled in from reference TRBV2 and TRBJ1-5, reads EPEVTQTPSHQVTQMGQEVILRCVPISNHLYFYWYRQILGQKVEFLVSFYNNEISEKSEIFDDQFSVERPDGSNFTLKIRSTKLEDSAMYFCASSGQYSNQPQHFGDGTRLSIL.

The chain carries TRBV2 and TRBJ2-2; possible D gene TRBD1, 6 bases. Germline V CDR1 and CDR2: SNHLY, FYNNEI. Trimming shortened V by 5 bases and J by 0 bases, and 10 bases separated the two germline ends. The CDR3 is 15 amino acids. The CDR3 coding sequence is TGTGCCAGCAGTCCCGGGACAACGAACACCGGGGAGCTGTTTTTT. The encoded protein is CASSPGTTNTGELFF. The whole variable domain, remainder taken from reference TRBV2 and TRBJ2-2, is EPEVTQTPSHQVTQMGQEVILRCVPISNHLYFYWYRQILGQKVEFLVSFYNNEISEKSEIFDDQFSVERPDGSNFTLKIRSTKLEDSAMYFCASSPGTTNTGELFFGEGSRLTVL.

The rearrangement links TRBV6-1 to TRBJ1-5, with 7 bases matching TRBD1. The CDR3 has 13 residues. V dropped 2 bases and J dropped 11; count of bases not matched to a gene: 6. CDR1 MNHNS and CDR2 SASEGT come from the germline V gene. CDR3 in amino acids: CASSERGLGTQHF. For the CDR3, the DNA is TGTGCCAGCAGTGAAAGGGGGCTCGGGACCCAGCATTTT.

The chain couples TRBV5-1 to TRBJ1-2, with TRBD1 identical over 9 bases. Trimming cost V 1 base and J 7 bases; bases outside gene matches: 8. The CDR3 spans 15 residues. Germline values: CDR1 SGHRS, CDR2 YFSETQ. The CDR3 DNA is TGCGCCAGCAGCTTGAAGGGACAGGGTATTGGTGGCTACACCTTC. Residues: CASSLKGQGIGGYTF.

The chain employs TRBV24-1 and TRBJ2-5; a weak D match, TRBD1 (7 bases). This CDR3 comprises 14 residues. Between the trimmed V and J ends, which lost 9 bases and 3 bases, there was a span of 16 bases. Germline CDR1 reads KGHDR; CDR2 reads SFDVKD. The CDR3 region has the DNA TGTGCCACCGGTGCGGAGGGGGCGAAAGAGACCCAGTACTTC. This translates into CATGAEGAKETQYF.

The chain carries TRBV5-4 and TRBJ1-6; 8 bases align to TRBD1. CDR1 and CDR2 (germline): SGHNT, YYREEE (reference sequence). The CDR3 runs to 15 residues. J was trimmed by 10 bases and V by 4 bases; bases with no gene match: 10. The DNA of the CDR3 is TGTGCCAGCAGCCAAGACAGGGGACAGAAGTCACCCCTCCACTTT. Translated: CASSQDRGQKSPLHF.

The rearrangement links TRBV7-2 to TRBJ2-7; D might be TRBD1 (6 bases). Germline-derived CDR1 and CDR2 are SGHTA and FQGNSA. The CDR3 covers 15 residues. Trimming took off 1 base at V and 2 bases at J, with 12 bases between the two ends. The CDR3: CASSLGSTGPYEQYF. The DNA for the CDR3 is TGTGCCAGCAGCTTAGGTAGTACAGGGCCCTACGAGCAGTACTTC. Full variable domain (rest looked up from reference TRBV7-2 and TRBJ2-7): GAGVSQSPSNKVTEKGKDVELRCDPISGHTALYWYRQSLGQGLEFLIYFQGNSAPDKSGLPSDRFSAERTGGSVSTLTIQRTQQEDSAVYLCASSLGSTGPYEQYFGPGTRLTVT.

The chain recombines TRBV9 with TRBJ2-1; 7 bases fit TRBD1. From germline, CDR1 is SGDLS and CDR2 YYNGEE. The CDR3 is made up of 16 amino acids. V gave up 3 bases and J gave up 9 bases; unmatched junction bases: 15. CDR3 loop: CASSAGGQTGWTEQFF. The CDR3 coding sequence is TGTGCCAGCAGCGCCGGAGGTCAGACAGGGTGGACTGAGCAGTTCTTC.

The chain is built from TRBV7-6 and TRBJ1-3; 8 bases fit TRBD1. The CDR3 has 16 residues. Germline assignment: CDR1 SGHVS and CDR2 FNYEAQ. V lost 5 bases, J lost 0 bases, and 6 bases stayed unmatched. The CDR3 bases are TGTGCCAGCAGCGAGAGGGACAGGTCCTCTGGAAACACCATATATTTT. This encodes CASSERDRSSGNTIYF. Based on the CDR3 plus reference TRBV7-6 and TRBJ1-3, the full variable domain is GAGVSQSPRYKVTKRGQDVALRCDPISGHVSLYWYRQALGQGPEFLTYFNYEAQQDKSGLPNDRFSAERPEGSISTLTIQRTEQRDSAMYRCASSERDRSSGNTIYFGEGSWLTVV.

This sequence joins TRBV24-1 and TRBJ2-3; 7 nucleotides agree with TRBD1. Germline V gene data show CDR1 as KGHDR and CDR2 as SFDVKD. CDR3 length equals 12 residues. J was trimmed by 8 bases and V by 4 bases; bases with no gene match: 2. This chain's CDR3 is CATSEQGFTQYF. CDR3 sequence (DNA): TGTGCCACCAGTGAACAGGGGTTTACGCAGTATTTT.

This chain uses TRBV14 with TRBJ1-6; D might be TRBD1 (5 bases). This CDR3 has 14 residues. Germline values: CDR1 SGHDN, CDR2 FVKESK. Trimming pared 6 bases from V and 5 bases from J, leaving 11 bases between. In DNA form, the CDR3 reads TGTGCCAGCAGAAAGGGGTTACATAATTCACCCCTCCACTTT. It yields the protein CASRKGLHNSPLHF.

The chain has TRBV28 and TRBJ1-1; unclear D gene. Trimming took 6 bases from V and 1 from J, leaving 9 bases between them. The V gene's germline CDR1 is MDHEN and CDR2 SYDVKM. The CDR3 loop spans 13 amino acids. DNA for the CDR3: TGTGCCAGCAGCAAAACAGAGAACACTGAAGCTTTCTTT. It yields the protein CASSKTENTEAFF.

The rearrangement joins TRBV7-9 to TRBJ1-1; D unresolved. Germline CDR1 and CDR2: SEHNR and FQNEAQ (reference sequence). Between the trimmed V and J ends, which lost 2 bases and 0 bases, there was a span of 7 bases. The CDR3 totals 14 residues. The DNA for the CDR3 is TGTGCCAGCAGCTTATTAGTAATGAACACTGAAGCTTTCTTT. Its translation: CASSLLVMNTEAFF.

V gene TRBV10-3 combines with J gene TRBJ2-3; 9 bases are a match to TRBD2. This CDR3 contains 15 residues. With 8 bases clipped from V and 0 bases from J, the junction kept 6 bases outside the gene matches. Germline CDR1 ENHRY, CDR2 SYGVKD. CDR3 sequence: CAIALAGSSTDTQYF. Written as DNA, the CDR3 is TGTGCCATCGCTCTAGCGGGGAGCAGCACAGATACGCAGTATTTT.

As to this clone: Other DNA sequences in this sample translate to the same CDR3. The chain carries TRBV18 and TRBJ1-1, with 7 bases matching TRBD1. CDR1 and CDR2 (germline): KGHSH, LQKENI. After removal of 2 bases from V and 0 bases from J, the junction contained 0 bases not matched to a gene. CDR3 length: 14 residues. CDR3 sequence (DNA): TGTGCCAGCTCACCAGACAGGGTGAACACTGAAGCTTTCTTT. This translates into CASSPDRVNTEAFF.

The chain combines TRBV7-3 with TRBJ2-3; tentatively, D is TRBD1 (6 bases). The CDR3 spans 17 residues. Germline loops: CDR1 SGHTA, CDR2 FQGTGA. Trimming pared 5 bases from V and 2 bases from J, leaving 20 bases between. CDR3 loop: CASSQTLTGAYTDTQYF. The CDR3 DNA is TGTGCCAGCAGCCAGACCCTGACAGGTGCCTACACAGATACGCAGTATTTT.

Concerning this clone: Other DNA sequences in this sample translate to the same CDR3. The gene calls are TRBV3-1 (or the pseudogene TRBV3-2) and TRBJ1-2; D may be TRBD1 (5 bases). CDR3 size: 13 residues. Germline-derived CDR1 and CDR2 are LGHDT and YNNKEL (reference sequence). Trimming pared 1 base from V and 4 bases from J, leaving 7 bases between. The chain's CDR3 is CASSQGGPYGYTF. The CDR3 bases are TGTGCCAGCAGCCAAGGGGGCCCCTATGGCTACACCTTC.

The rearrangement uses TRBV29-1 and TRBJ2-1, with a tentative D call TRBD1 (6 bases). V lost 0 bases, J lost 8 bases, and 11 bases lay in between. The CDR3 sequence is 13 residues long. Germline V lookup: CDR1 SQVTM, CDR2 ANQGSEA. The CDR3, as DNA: TGCAGCGTTGAAGAGGGCAGGGGCCATGAGCAGTTCTTC. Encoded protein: CSVEEGRGHEQFF.

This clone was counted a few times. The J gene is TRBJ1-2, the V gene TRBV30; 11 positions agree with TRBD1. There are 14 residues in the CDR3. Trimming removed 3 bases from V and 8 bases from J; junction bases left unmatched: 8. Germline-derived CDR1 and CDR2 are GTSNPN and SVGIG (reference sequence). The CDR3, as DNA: TGTGCCTGGAGACAGGACAGGGGGCTTTGGGGCTACACCTTC. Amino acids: CAWRQDRGLWGYTF.

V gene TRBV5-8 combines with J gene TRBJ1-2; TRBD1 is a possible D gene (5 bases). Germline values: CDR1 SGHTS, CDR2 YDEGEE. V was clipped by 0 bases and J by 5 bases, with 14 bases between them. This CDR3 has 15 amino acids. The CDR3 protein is CASSLAGGPQYGYTF. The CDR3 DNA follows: TGTGCCAGCAGCTTGGCCGGGGGACCCCAGTATGGCTACACCTTC.

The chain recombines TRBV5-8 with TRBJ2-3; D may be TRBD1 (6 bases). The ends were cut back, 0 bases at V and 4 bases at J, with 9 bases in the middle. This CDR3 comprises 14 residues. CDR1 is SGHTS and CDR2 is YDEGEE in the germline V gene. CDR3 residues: CASSLGGRADTQYF. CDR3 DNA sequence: TGTGCCAGCAGCTTGGGGGGGCGGGCAGATACGCAGTATTTT.

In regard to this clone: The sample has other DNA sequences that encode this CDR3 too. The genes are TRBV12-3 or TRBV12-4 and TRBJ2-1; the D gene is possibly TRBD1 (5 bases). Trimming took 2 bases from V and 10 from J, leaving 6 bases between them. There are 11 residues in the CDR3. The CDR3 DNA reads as TGTGCCAGCAGTTTAAGGGGAGAGCAGTTCTTC. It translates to CASSLRGEQFF.

The CDR3 DNA reads TGTGCCAGTAAAGTACAGAGTTACACTGAAGCTTTCTTT. Protein sequence: CASKVQSYTEAFF. The chain is built from TRBV19 and TRBJ1-1; no clear D gene. CDR1 is LNHDA, CDR2 SQIVND, per germline (reference sequence). CDR3 size: 13 residues. V shed 7 bases and J shed 3 bases, with 12 bases lying between them.

The CDR3 DNA sequence: TGTGCCAGCTCACCCCCAATGGGGGGGGGCGAGCAGTACTTC. Protein: CASSPPMGGGEQYF. The chain employs TRBV18 and TRBJ2-7; 7 bases are a match to TRBD2. Germline V lookup: CDR1 KGHSH, CDR2 LQKENI. This CDR3 has 14 residues. V was clipped by 3 bases and J by 6 bases; unmatched bases: 8.

The CDR3 region is CASRTGGSTDTQYF. CDR3 DNA sequence: TGTGCCAGCAGAACAGGGGGTAGCACAGATACGCAGTATTTT. The chain recombines TRBV7-2 with TRBJ2-3, with 8 bases that match TRBD1. Germline V CDR1 and CDR2: SGHTA, FQGNSA. The CDR3 contains 14 residues. The ends lost 6 bases at V and 0 bases at J; junction bases unmatched: 2.

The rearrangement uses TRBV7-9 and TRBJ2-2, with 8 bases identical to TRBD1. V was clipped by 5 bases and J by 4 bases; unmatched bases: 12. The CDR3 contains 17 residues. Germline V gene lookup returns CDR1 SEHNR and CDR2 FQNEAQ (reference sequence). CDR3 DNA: TGTGCCAGCAGCGTAGAGGGCGGACAGGGATTCACCGGGGAGCTGTTTTTT. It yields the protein CASSVEGGQGFTGELFF.

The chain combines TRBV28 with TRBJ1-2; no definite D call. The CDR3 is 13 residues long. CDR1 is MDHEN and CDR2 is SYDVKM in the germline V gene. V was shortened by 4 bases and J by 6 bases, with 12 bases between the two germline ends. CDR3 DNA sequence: TGTGCCAGCAGTTACTCGGGAGATGATGGCTACACCTTC. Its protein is CASSYSGDDGYTF.